The entry below gives a single TCR beta chain sequence along with its context. The authors' processing: Using reference gene primer amplification, nucleated cell counts were estimated. Produced via immunoSEQ multiplex PCR; TCRdb's table is partial and in-frame only. That table is the source of V, J and clone size, and D and trimming were worked out from the DNA. This table holds roughly 100,000 clones, about 89% found once. The data are from a study of blood T cell repertoires in COVID-19. The overall study: Material from acute and convalescent COVID-19 was sourced from the United States, Italy and Spain.

This CDR3 is built from 19 residues. V was trimmed by 2 bases and J by 2 bases, leaving 25 bases between them. Germline V gene sequence: CDR1 SNHLY, CDR2 FYNNEI. This sequence joins TRBV2 and TRBJ2-7, with D maybe TRBD1 (5 bases). The origin of this receptor is a human donor in a cohort sampled during active COVID-19. The sequencing sample was made of peripheral blood. The CDR3 protein is CASSEFPGRVESRPYEQYF. CDR3 bases: TGTGCCAGCAGTGAATTTCCGGGCAGGGTTGAGTCGCGTCCCTACGAGCAGTACTTC.